A single sample is the source of the 26 T cell receptor beta chains below, sequenced in a study of patients and donors after allogeneic stem cell transplantation. TCRdb fed the RT-PCR reads into MiXCR, producing one record per CDR3 protein. The data show 87,000 or so distinct CDR3 sequences, 5% seen once. Sequenced: blood, either unsorted or a sorted T cell fraction (not recorded which). The receptors shown here come from a human donor who was either an allogeneic HSCT recipient or a stem cell or donor lymphocyte infusion donor (not recorded which). It is not recorded whose cells these are; they may come from a transplant donor.

By sample share, this clonotype is medium-sized (0.01 to 0.1%). This sequence joins TRBV3-1 and TRBJ1-6, with a weak D call TRBD1 (6 bases). The germline gives CDR1 LGHDT, CDR2 YNNKEL (reference sequence). The germline V and J ends were trimmed by 0 bases and 8 bases, with 17 bases remaining between them. The CDR3 is 17 amino acids. The CDR3: CASSQDWIVAGDSPLHF. The CDR3 coding sequence is TGTGCCAGCAGCCAAGATTGGATTGTGGCAGGGGATTCACCCCTCCACTTT.

This clonotype showed up many times. V and J are TRBV15 and TRBJ1-5; D ambiguous. Germline-derived CDR1 and CDR2 are LNHNV and YYDKDF (reference sequence). V lost 0 bases and J lost 7, with 4 bases in between. The CDR3 consists of 12 residues. The CDR3 DNA sequence: TGTGCCACCAGCAGAGATAGGCAGCCCCAGCATTTT. This translates into CATSRDRQPQHF.

This clonotype was recorded at least ten times. This chain joins TRBV7-3 and TRBJ2-3, with 10 bases lining up with TRBD2. From germline, CDR1 is SGHTA and CDR2 FQGTGA. With 4 bases clipped from V and 1 base from J, the junction kept 5 bases outside the gene matches. The length of the CDR3 is 16 residues. In DNA, the CDR3 is TGTGCCAGCAGCTATCTTAGCGGGGGGCGCACAGATACGCAGTATTTT. It codes for CASSYLSGGRTDTQYF.

In its sample, this clonotype was seen many times. The chain carries TRBV15 and TRBJ1-2, with a weak D call TRBD1 (5 bases). The V gene lost 0 bases and the J gene lost 1 base, with 9 bases spanning the gap. This CDR3 is built from 15 residues. From germline, CDR1 is LNHNV and CDR2 YYDKDF (reference sequence). The DNA of the CDR3 is TGTGCCACCAGCAGAGAGTTGGGGGATAACTATGGCTACACCTTC. This gives the protein CATSRELGDNYGYTF. The full variable domain, in which reference TRBV15 and TRBJ1-2 provide the parts outside the CDR3, is DAMVIQNPRYQVTQFGKPVTLSCSQTLNHNVMYWYQQKSSQAPKLLFHYYDKDFNNEADTPDNFQSRRPNTSFCFLDIRSPGLGDTAMYLCATSRELGDNYGYTFGSGTRLTVV.

For this clonotype: With a much larger clone just one base away, this may be a read error. The gene calls are TRBV5-6 and TRBJ1-2; 7 bases agree with TRBD1. Germline CDR1 SGHDT, CDR2 YYEEEE. The CDR3 spans 14 residues. The CDR3 is CAGSPQGPNYGYTF. In DNA, the CDR3 is TGTGCCGGCAGCCCACAGGGGCCTAACTATGGCTACACCTTC.

This clonotype was picked up many times. The V and J genes are TRBV20-1 and TRBJ1-2; 9 bases match TRBD1. Germline V gene lookup returns CDR1 DFQATT and CDR2 SNEGSKA (reference sequence). With V trimmed by 6 bases and J by 5 bases, 10 bases remained unmatched. The CDR3 sequence is 14 residues long. The CDR3 region is CSATTPGQGYGYTF. The CDR3 region has the DNA TGCAGTGCAACCACCCCGGGACAGGGTTATGGCTACACCTTC.

The chain employs TRBV28 and TRBJ2-5, with 10 bases fitting TRBD1. CDR1 and CDR2 (germline): MDHEN, SYDVKM. The V gene end was trimmed by 5 bases and the J gene end by 4 bases; junction bases not matched to a gene: 10. This CDR3 is built from 16 residues. CDR3 region: CASSARQGARGETQYF. The CDR3 DNA reads as TGTGCCAGCAGTGCACGACAGGGGGCCAGGGGAGAGACCCAGTACTTC.

This clonotype was seen many times. A read error may account for a junction end that differs from germline. The rearrangement uses TRBV6-2 or TRBV6-3 and TRBJ2-7; 12 bases map to TRBD2. Germline CDR1 is MNHEY and CDR2 is SVGEGT. This CDR3 has 13 amino acids. CDR3 amino acids: CASSYMTSGSPVF. DNA of the CDR3: TGTGCCAGCAGTTACATGACTAGCGGGAGCCCCGTCTTC.

This clonotype appeared many times. V usage is TRBV12-3 or TRBV12-4 and J usage is TRBJ2-5, with D perhaps assigned TRBD1 or TRBD2 (5 bases each). The CDR3 runs 14 residues. V lost 6 bases, J lost 3 bases, and 14 bases lay in between. The CDR3 here is CASSLGALEETQYF. The DNA for the CDR3 is TGTGCCAGCAGCCTCGGGGCCCTTGAAGAGACCCAGTACTTC.

This clonotype has ten or more counts. The chain combines TRBV3-1 with TRBJ1-1; perhaps TRBD1 as D (5 bases). Germline V gene data show CDR1 as LGHDT and CDR2 as YNNKEL (reference sequence). The CDR3 extends over 16 amino acids. Trimming pared 4 bases from V and 1 base from J, leaving 16 bases between. CDR3 DNA sequence: TGTGCCAGCAGCCCCTCACAGCAGCAGGGGAACACTGAAGCTTTCTTT. Its translation: CASSPSQQQGNTEAFF.

This clonotype occurred many times. This rearrangement joins TRBV6-6 to TRBJ2-1, with TRBD1 identical over 7 bases. The V gene end was trimmed by 4 bases and the J gene end by 9 bases; junction bases not matched to a gene: 3. Looked up from germline, CDR1 is MNHNY and CDR2 is SVGAGI (reference sequence). This CDR3 region has 12 residues. The CDR3 DNA reads as TGTGCCAGCAGTTCTACAGGGGTTGAGCAGTTCTTC. Translated, it gives CASSSTGVEQFF.

This clonotype has at least ten counts. The chain has TRBV20-1 and TRBJ1-1; no clear D. There are 13 residues in the CDR3. Looked up from germline, CDR1 is DFQATT and CDR2 is SNEGSKA (reference sequence). Trimming pared 3 bases from V and 3 bases from J, leaving 11 bases between. The DNA of the CDR3 is TGCAGTGCTAGCGACGGAGGGTACACTGAAGCTTTCTTT. Its protein is CSASDGGYTEAFF.

Only a few counts were recorded for this clonotype. This sequence joins TRBV5-4 and TRBJ2-5; maybe TRBD2 (5 bases). Germline V gives CDR1 SGHNT, CDR2 YYREEE (reference sequence). Trimming removed 4 bases from V and 5 bases from J, with 15 bases in between. This CDR3 is built from 14 residues. DNA for the CDR3: TGTGCCAGCAGCGTGCGGAGGAACGGTGAGACCCAGTACTTC. The encoded protein is CASSVRRNGETQYF. The full variable domain, in which reference TRBV5-4 and TRBJ2-5 provide the parts outside the CDR3, is ETGVTQSPTHLIKTRGQQVTLRCSSQSGHNTVSWYQQALGQGPQFIFQYYREEENGRGNFPPRFSGLQFPNYSSELNVNALELDDSALYLCASSVRRNGETQYFGPGTRLLVL.

This clonotype was detected only a few times. This rearrangement joins TRBV2 to TRBJ2-2; D might be TRBD1 or TRBD2, each matching 5 bases. CDR3 length equals 18 residues. The germline gives CDR1 SNHLY, CDR2 FYNNEI. V was pared by 4 bases and J by 0 bases, with 18 bases between. The CDR3 region is CASSVYSSGSPNTGELFF. The CDR3 DNA reads TGTGCCAGCAGTGTGTACAGTTCAGGGAGTCCGAACACCGGGGAGCTGTTTTTT.

Ten or more counts support this clonotype. DNA of the CDR3: TGCAGCGTTGAAGATCGCAGGACACACTCCTACGAGCAGTACTTC. It is translated as CSVEDRRTHSYEQYF. The chain carries TRBV29-1 and TRBJ2-7, with D possibly matching TRBD1 (5 bases). This CDR3 comprises 15 residues. Trimming removed 0 bases at V and 0 bases at J, with 12 bases between. In germline, CDR1 is SQVTM, CDR2 ANQGSEA.

The V call is TRBV5-8, the J call TRBJ1-2; no reliable D call. Germline CDR1 and CDR2: SGHTS and YDEGEE. Trimming stripped 1 base from V and 4 bases from J, with 8 bases between. This CDR3 is 13 amino acids long. The CDR3 DNA is TGTGCCAGCAGCTTGCCCCCCAGCTATGGCTACACCTTC. Protein: CASSLPPSYGYTF. Variable domain in full (rest from reference TRBV5-8 and TRBJ1-2): EAGVTQSPTHLIKTRGQQATLRCSPISGHTSVYWYQQALGLGLQFLLWYDEGEERNRGNFPPRFSGRQFPNYSSELNVNALELEDSALYLCASSLPPSYGYTFGSGTRLTVV.

This clonotype was seen many times. The gene calls are TRBV18 and TRBJ1-1, with D possibly being TRBD1 (5 bases). CDR1 KGHSH and CDR2 LQKENI come from the germline V gene. V shed 6 bases and J shed 0 bases, with 8 bases lying between them. The CDR3 runs 13 residues. The CDR3 loop is CASSRDVNTEAFF. The CDR3 DNA reads as TGTGCCAGCTCCCGGGACGTGAACACTGAAGCTTTCTTT.

A few counts support this clonotype. V is TRBV2 and J is TRBJ2-5; D gene uncertain. The V end lost 3 bases, the J end lost 1 base, and 12 bases lay between the germline ends. From germline, CDR1 is SNHLY and CDR2 FYNNEI. This CDR3 is built from 15 residues. The CDR3 bases are TGTGCCAGCAGTGACTTGGTGGCCCCCCAAGAGACCCAGTACTTC. This sequence encodes CASSDLVAPQETQYF.

The rearrangement links TRBV11-2 to TRBJ1-1; D gene ambiguous. Germline assignment: CDR1 SGHAT and CDR2 FQNNGV. The CDR3 is made up of 15 amino acids. V was pared by 4 bases and J by 1 base, with 13 bases between. The CDR3 sequence: CASSSYTRRNTEAFF. In DNA form, the CDR3 reads TGTGCCAGCAGCTCCTATACTAGACGGAACACTGAAGCTTTCTTT. Full variable domain (outside the CDR3, taken from reference TRBV11-2 and TRBJ1-1): EAGVAQSPRYKIIEKRQSVAFWCNPISGHATLYWYQQILGQGPKLLIQFQNNGVVDDSQLPKDRFSAERLKGVDSTLKIQPAKLEDSAVYLCASSSYTRRNTEAFFGQGTRLTVV.

Ten or more counts support this clonotype. The junction does not match germline at one end; this may be a read error. The J gene is TRBJ2-3, the V gene TRBV10-1; D possibly matches TRBD1 or TRBD2 (5 bases each). The germline CDR1 and CDR2 sequences are WNHNN and SYGVQD (reference sequence). The CDR3 has 12 residues. The CDR3 loop is CASSEGGKLIHF. In DNA, the CDR3 is TGCGCCAGCAGTGAGGGGGGAAAGTTGATACATTTT.

In its sample, this clonotype was seen a few times. The chain joins TRBV29-1 to TRBJ1-3; D call uncertain. The CDR3 has 14 amino acids. V lost 0 bases to trimming and J lost 7 bases, with 13 bases between them. The germline V gene encodes CDR1 SQVTM and CDR2 ANQGSEA. CDR3 loop: CSVEDSDPGNTIYF. The CDR3 DNA follows: TGCAGCGTTGAAGATTCAGACCCCGGGAACACCATATATTTT.

Many counts were recorded for this clonotype. The chain links TRBV2 to TRBJ2-2; 7 bases fit TRBD2. CDR1 SNHLY and CDR2 FYNNEI come from the germline V gene. CDR3 size: 13 residues. J gave up 5 bases and V 6 bases, and 3 bases lay outside the gene matches. CDR3 in amino acids: CASRREWTGELFF. DNA for the CDR3: TGTGCCAGCAGGCGGGAGTGGACCGGGGAGCTGTTTTTT.

Points on this clonotype: One base away lies a much larger clone, so this may be a sequencing read error. This chain connects TRBV4-1 to TRBJ2-1, with unresolved D. V lost 3 bases to trimming and J lost 0 bases, with 9 bases between them. Germline loops: CDR1 MGHRA, CDR2 YSYEKL. CDR3 length: 15 residues. The CDR3 loop reads CASSHGPSSYNEQFF. CDR3 sequence (DNA): TGCGCCAGCAGCCACGGGCCGAGCTCCTACAATGAGCAGTTCTTC.

This clonotype was counted many times. Here the CDR3 DNA reads TGTGCCAGCAGTTCCGGGACAGGGAGTCAGAAACTGTTTTTT. Its protein is CASSSGTGSQKLFF. The chain links TRBV12-3 or TRBV12-4 to TRBJ1-4; 9 nucleotides align to TRBD1. The J segment lost 11 bases and the V segment lost 4 bases, leaving 8 bases of the junction unmatched. CDR3 length equals 14 residues.

This clonotype was detected many times. The chain is built from TRBV12-3 or TRBV12-4 and TRBJ1-5; 8 bases agree with TRBD1. V was pared by 5 bases and J by 2 bases, with 2 bases of the junction left unmatched. This CDR3 contains 14 residues. CDR3 sequence (DNA): TGTGCCAGCAGTGCACAGGGGGGCAATCAGCCCCAGCATTTT. Its protein product is CASSAQGGNQPQHF.

This clonotype was seen repeatedly, ten times or more. The genes are TRBV15 and TRBJ2-3, with TRBD2 matching over 11 bases. The V and J ends lost 0 bases and 0 bases, in that order; junction bases with no gene match: 5. CDR1 and CDR2 from the germline V gene are LNHNV and YYDKDF (reference sequence). CDR3 length equals 18 residues. This CDR3 reads CATSRDLAGGLSTDTQYF. CDR3 DNA: TGTGCCACCAGCAGAGATCTAGCGGGGGGTCTGAGCACAGATACGCAGTATTTT.